Following are 13 T cell receptor beta chains from one sample sequenced in a study of blood T cell repertoires in COVID-19. The table came from immunoSEQ multiplex PCR; TCRdb's copy has only in-frame clones and leaves some out. The sample records 120,000 to 150,000 clones, 70% to 90% being singletons. The sample consisted of peripheral blood. Receptor source: a human donor with acute or convalescent COVID-19. The donor label of this sample is uncertain.

The rearrangement joins TRBV14 to TRBJ2-5; possible D gene TRBD1, 6 bases. In germline, CDR1 is SGHDN, CDR2 FVKESK. With 1 base removed from V and 3 bases from J, the gap between germline ends came to 12 bases. CDR3 size: 15 residues. The CDR3 DNA reads TGTGCCAGCAGCCAAGTAAGGACAGTAAAAGAGACCCAGTACTTC. Translated, it gives CASSQVRTVKETQYF.

The chain uses TRBV2 and TRBJ2-3, with D possibly matching TRBD1 (6 bases). Germline loops: CDR1 SNHLY, CDR2 FYNNEI. The V and J ends lost 6 bases and 2 bases respectively, with 15 bases between them. The CDR3 runs 15 residues. The DNA for the CDR3 is TGTGCCAGCAGCGAACTAGTGGGACACACAGATACGCAGTATTTT. Translating gives CASSELVGHTDTQYF.

The chain combines TRBV19 with TRBJ2-1; 8 positions agree with TRBD2. This CDR3 region has 16 residues. Germline V gene data show CDR1 as LNHDA and CDR2 as SQIVND (reference sequence). Trimming cost V 3 bases and J 6 bases; bases outside gene matches: 10. The CDR3 here is CASSIPAAGVSNEQFF. CDR3 DNA: TGTGCCAGTAGTATCCCAGCAGCGGGGGTGAGCAATGAGCAGTTCTTC.

This clone was seen a single time. The rearrangement links TRBV11-2 to TRBJ2-7; possible D gene TRBD1, 6 bases. V lost 3 bases, J lost 2 bases, and 11 bases lay in between. Germline lookup yields CDR1 SGHAT and CDR2 FQNNGV. There are 14 residues in the CDR3. CDR3 in DNA: TGTGCCAGCAGCTTGTTACAGGGTACCTACGAGCAGTACTTC. Residues: CASSLLQGTYEQYF.

V is TRBV19 and J is TRBJ2-1; 8 positions agree with TRBD2. The V gene end was trimmed by 3 bases and the J gene end by 8 bases; junction bases not matched to a gene: 9. The CDR3 has 15 amino acids. Germline V gene sequence: CDR1 LNHDA, CDR2 SQIVND (reference sequence). As DNA, the CDR3 is TGTGCCAGTAGTATGGGTCGGGAGGGCCGCGATGAGCAGTTCTTC. Translation: CASSMGREGRDEQFF.

This clone was found a few times. This sequence joins TRBV7-3 and TRBJ1-1; D not resolved. CDR1 SGHTA and CDR2 FQGTGA come from the germline V gene. This CDR3 comprises 13 residues. V was cut by 0 bases and J by 2 bases, with 4 bases left in between. CDR3 nucleotides: TGTGCCAGCAGCTTAACTCCTAACACTGAAGCTTTCTTT. Translated, it gives CASSLTPNTEAFF.

The gene calls are TRBV4-2 and TRBJ1-6, with D uncertain. Per the germline V gene, CDR1 is LGHNA and CDR2 is YNFKEQ. There are 12 residues in the CDR3. V was clipped by 3 bases and J by 8 bases, with 5 bases between them. The CDR3 reads CASSQDYSPLHF. CDR3 nucleotides: TGTGCCAGCAGCCAGGACTATTCACCCCTCCACTTT.

The chain carries TRBV7-2 and TRBJ2-1, with 7 bases matching TRBD1. Germline V CDR1 and CDR2: SGHTA, FQGNSA. The V gene end was trimmed by 1 base and the J gene end by 5 bases; junction bases not matched to a gene: 2. The CDR3 is 14 residues long. The CDR3 DNA reads TGTGCCAGCAGCTTAGTTGGGACAGACAATGAGCAGTTCTTC. Translation gives CASSLVGTDNEQFF.

The chain links TRBV7-3 to TRBJ1-6, with unresolved D. Trimming removed 4 bases from V and 7 bases from J, with 8 bases in between. Germline loops: CDR1 SGHTA, CDR2 FQGTGA. CDR3 length: 13 residues. CDR3 bases: TGTGCCAGCAGCTATGAGCGGAATTCACCCCTCCACTTT. Amino acid sequence: CASSYERNSPLHF. Combining the CDR3 with reference TRBV7-3 and TRBJ1-6 gives the whole variable domain GAGVSQTPSNKVTEKGKYVELRCDPISGHTALYWYRQSLGQGPEFLIYFQGTGAADDSGLPNDRFFAVRPEGSVSTLKIQRTERGDSAVYLCASSYERNSPLHFGNGTRLTVT.

This clone appeared a single time. V is TRBV12-5 and J is TRBJ2-2; 8 positions match TRBD2. Trimming cost V 1 base and J 0 bases; bases outside gene matches: 13. The CDR3 is 20 residues long. Looked up from germline, CDR1 is LGHNT and CDR2 is FRNRAP. CDR3 residues: CASGLALGGLAGTNTGELFF. The CDR3 coding sequence is TGTGCTAGTGGTTTGGCCCTAGGGGGTTTAGCGGGGACGAACACCGGGGAGCTGTTTTTT.

The V gene is TRBV28, the J gene TRBJ1-5; no reliable D call. Germline values: CDR1 MDHEN, CDR2 SYDVKM. V was pared by 7 bases and J by 5 bases, with 12 bases between. The CDR3 extends over 13 amino acids. The CDR3 sequence is CASILGGDQPQHF. DNA for the CDR3: TGTGCCAGCATCCTAGGCGGAGATCAGCCCCAGCATTTT. Full variable domain (outside the CDR3, taken from reference TRBV28 and TRBJ1-5): DVKVTQSSRYLVKRTGEKVFLECVQDMDHENMFWYRQDPGLGLRLIYFSYDVKMKEKGDIPEGYSVSREKKERFSLILESASTNQTSMYLCASILGGDQPQHFGDGTRLSIL.

The chain joins TRBV1 to TRBJ2-1; TRBD2 is taken as the D call from the table, unchecked against the DNA. TRBV1 is listed as a pseudogene. The CDR3 has 18 amino acids. In DNA, the CDR3 is TGCACCAGCAGCCAAGATTGGTCTCGGCTAGCGGAGGACAATGAGCAGTTCTTC. It yields the protein CTSSQDWSRLAEDNEQFF.

V gene TRBV10-3 combines with J gene TRBJ2-7; D uncertain. The CDR3 totals 11 residues. Per germline, CDR1 ENHRY and CDR2 SYGVKD. V shed 5 bases and J shed 2 bases, with 4 bases lying between them. The CDR3 nucleotides read TGTGCCATCAGTTCTACCTACGAGCAGTACTTC. It specifies CAISSTYEQYF.